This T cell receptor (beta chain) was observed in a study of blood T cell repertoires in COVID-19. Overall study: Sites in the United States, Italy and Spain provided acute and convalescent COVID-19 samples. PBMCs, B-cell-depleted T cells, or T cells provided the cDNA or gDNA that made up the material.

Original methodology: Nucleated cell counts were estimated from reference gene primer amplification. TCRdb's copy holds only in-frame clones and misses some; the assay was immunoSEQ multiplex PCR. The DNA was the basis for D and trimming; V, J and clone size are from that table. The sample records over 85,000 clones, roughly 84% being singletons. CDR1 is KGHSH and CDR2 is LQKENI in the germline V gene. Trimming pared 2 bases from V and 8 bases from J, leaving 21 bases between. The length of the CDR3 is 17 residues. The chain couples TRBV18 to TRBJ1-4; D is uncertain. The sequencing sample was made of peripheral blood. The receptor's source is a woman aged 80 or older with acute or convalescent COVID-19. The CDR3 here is CASSPYFATSVPEKLFF. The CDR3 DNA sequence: TGTGCCAGCTCACCATATTTCGCGACTTCGGTTCCCGAAAAACTGTTTTTT.